Below, 3 T cell receptor beta chains from the same sample are listed, as sequenced in a study of spatial heterogeneity in lung cancer. What these receptors recognize is not known. Time point: sample taken at primary tumor resection. TCRdb analysed the 5' RACE reads with MiXCR anew, one entry per CDR3 protein. This sample carries 3,500 to 4,000 distinct CDR3 sequences, over 9% of them seen once, and the ten largest clones take around 16%. General study findings and limits: Tumors with more nonsynonymous mutations had more expanded intratumoral alpha and beta TCRs.

This material consisted of lung tumor tissue, taken at surgery. These receptors were collected from a female donor with early-stage non-small cell lung cancer.

This clonotype was seen a few times. This CDR3 is CSARGVWDQPQHF. The CDR3 DNA reads as TGCAGTGCTAGAGGGGTATGGGATCAGCCCCAGCATTTT. The V call is TRBV20-1, the J call TRBJ1-5; D gene uncertain. The CDR3 covers 13 residues. In germline, CDR1 is DFQATT, CDR2 SNEGSKA (reference sequence). The ends were cut back, 1 base at V and 5 bases at J, with 9 bases in the middle.

CDR3 coding DNA: TGTGCCTGGGCCAGTCCTTACAGGGCCGAAAACACCATATATTTT. This translates into CAWASPYRAENTIYF. The chain links TRBV30 to TRBJ1-3, with D tentatively TRBD1 (6 bases). The germline CDR1 and CDR2 sequences are GTSNPN and SVGIG (reference sequence). CDR3 length equals 15 residues. V was clipped by 5 bases and J by 6 bases, with 20 bases between them.

This clonotype qualifies as medium-sized. V is TRBV25-1 and J is TRBJ2-7; D might be TRBD1 or TRBD2, each matching 5 bases. From germline, CDR1 is MGHDK and CDR2 SYGVNS. Between the trimmed V and J ends, which lost 3 bases and 4 bases, there was a span of 16 bases. This CDR3 contains 15 residues. CDR3 protein: CASSDAGQGDYEQYF. The CDR3 DNA sequence: TGTGCCAGCAGTGATGCCGGGCAGGGAGATTACGAGCAGTACTTC.